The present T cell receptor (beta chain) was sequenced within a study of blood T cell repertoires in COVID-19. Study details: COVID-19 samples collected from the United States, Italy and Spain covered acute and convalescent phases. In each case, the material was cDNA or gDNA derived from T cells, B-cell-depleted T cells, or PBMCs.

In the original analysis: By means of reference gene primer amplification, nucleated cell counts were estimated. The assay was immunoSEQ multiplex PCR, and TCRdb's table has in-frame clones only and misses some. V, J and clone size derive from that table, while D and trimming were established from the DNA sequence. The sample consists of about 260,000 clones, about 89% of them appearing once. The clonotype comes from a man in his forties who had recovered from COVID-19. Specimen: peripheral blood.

CDR3 region: CASSIGTGVIYGYTF. The CDR3 DNA reads as TGTGCCAGCAGTATTGGTACAGGGGTGATCTATGGCTACACCTTC. The V and J genes are TRBV5-5 and TRBJ1-2, with 7 bases that match TRBD1. This CDR3 contains 15 residues. V lost 5 bases to trimming and J lost 4 bases; unmatched junction nucleotides: 11. Germline V gives CDR1 SGHKS, CDR2 YYEKEE (reference sequence). Using reference TRBV5-5 and TRBJ1-2 for the parts outside the CDR3, the full variable domain is DAGVTQSPTHLIKTRGQQVTLRCSPISGHKSVSWYQQVLGQGPQFIFQYYEKEERGRGNFPDRFSARQFPNYSSELNVNALLLGDSALYLCASSIGTGVIYGYTFGSGTRLTVV.